These 23 T cell receptor beta chains originate from one sample sequenced in a study of Ad26.COV2.S vaccination and SARS-CoV-2 variants listed by TCRdb under 2021. The intended sense of this specimen's treatment or condition label: about 20 received Ad26.COV2.S at low or high dose, single or two shots; roughly 5 received placebo; per-sample allocation not given. For vaccine and placebo recipients, repertoires were sequenced using samples collected on day 63 after the first injection. The library was built by means of the immunoSEQ multiplex PCR assay. Imported from immuneACCESS, the table was reduced by TCRdb to in-frame sequences with V and J called. These copies leave out some clones; in studies compared against another copy, an unresolved V gene accounts for under half, and the cause of the remainder is not known. This sample is represented by hundreds of thousands of clones; approximately 88% of them were singletons. About 1.5% of the sample lies in the top ten.

The sequencing used peripheral blood, collected in a trial of Ad26.COV2.S vaccine versus placebo. The origin of the receptors is a person aged 18-65 years who received the Ad26.COV2.S COVID-19 vaccine or a placebo.

The chain is built from TRBV7-6 and TRBJ2-5; either TRBD1 or TRBD2 may supply D (6 bases each). CDR1 SGHVS and CDR2 FNYEAQ come from the germline V gene. The CDR3 spans 14 residues. V gave up 3 bases and J gave up 7 bases, with 15 bases separating them. CDR3 in amino acids: CASSFTGAAGTQYF. In DNA form, the CDR3 reads TGTGCCAGCAGCTTCACGGGGGCAGCTGGGACCCAGTACTTC.

The V call is TRBV3-1 (or the pseudogene TRBV3-2), the J call TRBJ1-2; 11 nucleotides match TRBD1. This CDR3 is 14 amino acids long. Trimming cost V 4 bases and J 5 bases; bases outside gene matches: 3. The germline V gene has CDR1 LGHDT and CDR2 YNNKEL (reference sequence). CDR3 sequence (DNA): TGTGCCAGCAGCCGGACAGGGGGCGCTTATGGCTACACCTTC. Amino acids: CASSRTGGAYGYTF.

This chain links TRBV2 with TRBJ1-2; a weak D match, TRBD1 (5 bases). This CDR3 has 15 amino acids. Germline CDR1 is SNHLY and CDR2 is FYNNEI. The V and J ends lost 4 bases and 3 bases respectively, with 15 bases between them. Written as DNA, the CDR3 is TGTGCCAGCAGTGTAAGGGACCGAAACTACTATGGCTACACCTTC. Amino acids: CASSVRDRNYYGYTF.

The rearrangement joins TRBV18 to TRBJ1-4; tentatively, D is TRBD1 (5 bases). This CDR3 has 15 residues. Trimming took 4 bases from V and 6 from J, leaving 15 bases between them. Germline V gene sequence: CDR1 KGHSH, CDR2 LQKENI. The CDR3 reads CASSRDYPLDEKLFF. The DNA of the CDR3 is TGTGCCAGCTCACGGGACTACCCATTGGATGAAAAACTGTTTTTT.

This CDR3 reads CAWSVWQEAFF. The DNA for the CDR3 is TGTGCCTGGAGTGTTTGGCAGGAAGCTTTCTTT. This rearrangement joins TRBV30 to TRBJ1-1, with no clear D. V lost 0 bases, J lost 8 bases, and 7 bases lay in between. The length of the CDR3 is 11 residues. The V gene's germline CDR1 is GTSNPN and CDR2 SVGIG (reference sequence).

This chain uses TRBV7-9 with TRBJ1-4; 8 positions agree with TRBD1. CDR1 is SEHNR, CDR2 FQNEAQ, per germline (reference sequence). V gave up 5 bases and J gave up 6 bases; unmatched junction bases: 8. The CDR3 runs to 15 residues. The CDR3 DNA reads TGTGCCAGCAGCAAATGGGACAGGCCGTATGAAAAACTGTTTTTT. Translated: CASSKWDRPYEKLFF.

J is TRBJ2-1 and V is TRBV28; TRBD2 aligns across 13 bases. J lost 9 bases, V lost 6 bases, and 8 bases had no gene match. Germline CDR1 and CDR2: MDHEN and SYDVKM. The CDR3 sequence is 15 residues long. CDR3 sequence (DNA): TGTGCCAGCAGCTCCACTAGCGGGGGGGCCGGTGAGCAGTTCTTC. Amino acid sequence: CASSSTSGGAGEQFF.

The chain recombines TRBV7-2 with TRBJ2-7; no definite D call. The germline CDR1 and CDR2 sequences are SGHTA and FQGNSA. This CDR3 region has 13 residues. V lost 5 bases to trimming and J lost 6 bases, with 14 bases between them. CDR3 amino acids: CASSPPSAPEQYF. The CDR3 nucleotides are TGTGCCAGCAGCCCACCCTCCGCCCCCGAGCAGTACTTC. Variable domain in full (rest from reference TRBV7-2 and TRBJ2-7): GAGVSQSPSNKVTEKGKDVELRCDPISGHTALYWYRQSLGQGLEFLIYFQGNSAPDKSGLPSDRFSAERTGGSVSTLTIQRTQQEDSAVYLCASSPPSAPEQYFGPGTRLTVT.

V gene TRBV10-3 combines with J gene TRBJ2-2; maybe TRBD2 (6 bases). V shed 11 bases and J shed 2 bases, with 18 bases lying between them. The CDR3 has 15 residues. Germline CDR1 ENHRY, CDR2 SYGVKD. CDR3 protein: CAVASSEVNTGELFF. As DNA, the CDR3 is TGTGCCGTCGCTTCTAGCGAGGTAAACACCGGGGAGCTGTTTTTT.

The chain uses TRBV27 and TRBJ2-5; D remains unclear. The CDR3 length is 13 residues. Looked up from germline, CDR1 is MNHEY and CDR2 is SMNVEV (reference sequence). V was shortened by 2 bases and J by 3 bases, with 7 bases between the two germline ends. CDR3 sequence (DNA): TGTGCCAGCAGTTTAAGACAAGAAGAGACCCAGTACTTC. Protein sequence: CASSLRQEETQYF.

Only a few counts were recorded for this clone. The rearrangement links TRBV5-1 to TRBJ2-7; a possible D gene is TRBD1 (9 bases). Per germline, CDR1 SGHRS and CDR2 YFSETQ. The V gene lost 4 bases and the J gene lost 7 bases, with 21 bases spanning the gap. The CDR3 has 15 amino acids. In nucleotides, the CDR3 is TGCGCCAGCAGCCCGGGAGGGACAGGGTATCAAGAGCAGTACTTC. This gives the protein CASSPGGTGYQEQYF. The whole variable domain, filled in from reference TRBV5-1 and TRBJ2-7, reads KAGVTQTPRYLIKTRGQQVTLSCSPISGHRSVSWYQQTPGQGLQFLFEYFSETQRNKGNFPGRFSGRQFSNSRSEMNVSTLELGDSALYLCASSPGGTGYQEQYFGPGTRLTVT.

V and J are TRBV7-2 and TRBJ2-7; 14 bases match TRBD2. CDR3 length equals 17 residues. The trim removed 4 bases at V and 0 bases at J, leaving 5 bases unmatched. The germline V gene encodes CDR1 SGHTA and CDR2 FQGNSA. This CDR3 is CASSSPGLAGGSYEQYF. The CDR3 DNA reads as TGTGCCAGCAGCTCGCCTGGACTAGCGGGGGGCTCCTACGAGCAGTACTTC. The entire variable domain, with the rest obtained from reference TRBV7-2 and TRBJ2-7, is as follows: GAGVSQSPSNKVTEKGKDVELRCDPISGHTALYWYRQSLGQGLEFLIYFQGNSAPDKSGLPSDRFSAERTGGSVSTLTIQRTQQEDSAVYLCASSSPGLAGGSYEQYFGPGTRLTVT.

The chain uses TRBV27 and TRBJ2-6, with D uncertain. V was pared by 3 bases and J by 0 bases, with 3 bases between. Germline lookup yields CDR1 MNHEY and CDR2 SMNVEV (reference sequence). The CDR3 sequence is 14 residues long. CDR3 amino acids: CASSFRSGANVLTF. The CDR3 nucleotides are TGTGCCAGCAGTTTCCGCTCTGGGGCCAACGTCCTGACTTTC.

The J gene is TRBJ1-3, the V gene TRBV3-1 (or the pseudogene TRBV3-2), with no clear D. The ends were cut back, 0 bases at V and 0 bases at J, with 3 bases in the middle. The germline gives CDR1 LGHDT, CDR2 YNNKEL (reference sequence). This CDR3 region has 14 residues. This CDR3 is CASSQESSGNTIYF. CDR3 nucleotide sequence: TGTGCCAGCAGCCAAGAAAGCTCTGGAAACACCATATATTTT.

V is TRBV5-1 and J is TRBJ2-3; D tentatively fits TRBD1 or TRBD2 (6 bases each). V gave up 7 bases and J gave up 4 bases, with 13 bases separating them. The CDR3 sequence is 13 residues long. Germline CDR1 is SGHRS and CDR2 is YFSETQ. The CDR3, as DNA: TGCGCCAGCGATCCCCGGGGGCCAGATACGCAGTATTTT. Residues: CASDPRGPDTQYF.

CDR3 sequence: CAVRNGLGEQYF. The CDR3 DNA follows: TGTGCCGTCCGAAATGGGCTAGGTGAGCAGTACTTC. The chain recombines TRBV12-3 or TRBV12-4 with TRBJ2-7; D is undetermined. V lost 11 bases, J lost 7 bases, and 18 bases lay in between. The CDR3 runs to 12 residues.

The table lists this clone with a count of one. The J gene is TRBJ1-6, the V gene TRBV9; maybe TRBD1 (5 bases). Trimming shortened V by 4 bases and J by 5 bases, and 10 bases separated the two germline ends. Germline values: CDR1 SGDLS, CDR2 YYNGEE. The CDR3 covers 14 residues. CDR3 protein: CASSPTVNNSPLHF. For the CDR3, the DNA is TGTGCCAGCAGCCCGACAGTAAATAATTCACCCCTCCACTTT. The full variable domain, rest sourced from reference TRBV9 and TRBJ1-6, is DSGVTQTPKHLITATGQRVTLRCSPRSGDLSVYWYQQSLDQGLQFLIQYYNGEERAKGNILERFSAQQFPDLHSELNLSSLELGDSALYFCASSPTVNNSPLHFGNGTRLTVT.

The chain joins TRBV29-1 to TRBJ2-1; 15 nucleotides match TRBD2. The J segment lost 2 bases and the V segment lost 2 bases, leaving 7 bases of the junction unmatched. CDR1 SQVTM and CDR2 ANQGSEA come from the germline V gene. CDR3 length: 18 amino acids. The CDR3 DNA reads TGCAGCGTTGAAAGACCGGGACTAGCGGGAGGTGCCTACAATGAGCAGTTCTTC. Its protein product is CSVERPGLAGGAYNEQFF.

This clone has more than one count but fewer than ten. The rearrangement links TRBV19 to TRBJ1-5; the D gene is possibly TRBD1 (6 bases). Germline V gene lookup returns CDR1 LNHDA and CDR2 SQIVND (reference sequence). Between the trimmed V and J ends, which lost 6 bases and 7 bases, there was a span of 13 bases. The CDR3 is 13 amino acids. CDR3 in DNA: TGTGCCAGTAGACAACAGGGATCCCAGCCCCAGCATTTT. It codes for CASRQQGSQPQHF.

The chain couples TRBV7-9 to TRBJ1-2, with D hard to call. Trimming left V 1 base short and J 4 bases short, with 4 bases between. Germline V gene sequence: CDR1 SEHNR, CDR2 FQNEAQ (reference sequence). The CDR3 runs 12 residues. CDR3 nucleotides: TGTGCCAGCAGCTTAGGGCTCTATGGCTACACCTTC. This gives the protein CASSLGLYGYTF.

About this clone: This sample includes further DNA sequences coding for the same CDR3. The chain carries TRBV7-2 and TRBJ2-1, with D unresolved. CDR1 SGHTA and CDR2 FQGNSA come from the germline V gene. Between the trimmed V and J ends, which lost 0 bases and 6 bases, there was a span of 6 bases. This CDR3 is built from 13 residues. Here the CDR3 reads CASSLAGSNEQFF. The CDR3, as DNA: TGTGCCAGCAGCTTAGCGGGGTCCAATGAGCAGTTCTTC.

This rearrangement joins TRBV3-1 (or the pseudogene TRBV3-2) to TRBJ1-6, with 7 bases aligning to TRBD1. The germline V gene has CDR1 LGHDT and CDR2 YNNKEL (reference sequence). The CDR3 sequence is 20 residues long. V dropped 4 bases and J dropped 0; count of bases not matched to a gene: 15. CDR3: CASSRNQGGTASSYNSPLHF. The DNA for the CDR3 is TGTGCCAGCAGCCGAAACCAAGGAGGGACAGCGAGCTCCTATAATTCACCCCTCCACTTT.

The chain recombines TRBV7-9 with TRBJ1-1; TRBD1 is a possible D gene (6 bases). Germline V gives CDR1 SEHNR, CDR2 FQNEAQ (reference sequence). This CDR3 region has 14 residues. The V and J ends lost 0 bases and 5 bases respectively, with 10 bases between them. CDR3 amino acids: CASSLAGGRTEAFF. For the CDR3, the DNA is TGTGCCAGCAGCTTAGCAGGGGGGAGGACTGAAGCTTTCTTT.